One T cell receptor (beta chain) is described in this entry. Its matching antigen is unknown. Germline values: CDR1 SGHNT, CDR2 YENEEA. CDR3 length equals 14 residues. V lost 1 base and J lost 2; bases outside the gene matches: 0. This specimen comes from a study of T cell responses to AZD1222 COVID-19 vaccine. TCRdb keeps only in-frame clones here, not all; method: immunoSEQ multiplex PCR. The data hold some 130,000 clones, with roughly 93% observed a single time. Study-level points and caveats: Samples come after the peak T cell response, not at day 14.

Specimen: peripheral blood, collected 28 days after the second AZD1222 dose. The sequence was obtained from an adult who received the AZD1222 COVID-19 vaccine. The genes are TRBV11-3 and TRBJ2-7; 9 bases map to TRBD1. The CDR3 nucleotides read TGTGCCAGCAGCTTAGGGACAGGGGCCTACGAGCAGTACTTC. It is translated as CASSLGTGAYEQYF.